Listed here are 13 T cell receptor beta chains from one sample, sequenced in a study of blood T cell repertoires in COVID-19. Sequencing used immunoSEQ multiplex PCR; TCRdb keeps in-frame clones, though not all of them. The sample comprises over 100,000 clones, around 88% of which are singletons, and 4.3% rests with the top ten. The sample comprised peripheral blood. The receptor source for this set is a man aged 55 to 69 with COVID-19, enrolled during active disease.

This chain joins TRBV19 and TRBJ1-2; D is unclear. Germline-derived CDR1 and CDR2 are LNHDA and SQIVND (reference sequence). The CDR3 is 18 amino acids. Trimming left V 0 bases short and J 0 bases short, with 17 bases between. The CDR3 bases are TGTGCCAGTAGTATAGATCAATCTTGGGCAGCAGCTAACTATGGCTACACCTTC. It yields the protein CASSIDQSWAAANYGYTF.

The sample holds a few counts of this clone. This chain joins TRBV6-6 and TRBJ2-7; no clear D. The CDR3 runs to 12 residues. Germline assignment: CDR1 MNHNY and CDR2 SVGAGI (reference sequence). V lost 8 bases, J lost 0 bases, and 8 bases lay in between. The CDR3 loop is CASQQSSYEQYF. The CDR3 DNA follows: TGTGCCAGCCAACAGAGCTCCTACGAGCAGTACTTC.

The genes are TRBV2 and TRBJ1-5, with D perhaps TRBD1 (6 bases). Germline V gene lookup returns CDR1 SNHLY and CDR2 FYNNEI. Trimming shortened V by 7 bases and J by 7 bases, and 20 bases separated the two germline ends. This CDR3 has 15 residues. CDR3: CASTQRGAGGQPQHF. CDR3 DNA: TGTGCCAGCACCCAACGGGGGGCGGGGGGGCAGCCCCAGCATTTT. Full variable domain (outside the CDR3, taken from reference TRBV2 and TRBJ1-5): EPEVTQTPSHQVTQMGQEVILRCVPISNHLYFYWYRQILGQKVEFLVSFYNNEISEKSEIFDDQFSVERPDGSNFTLKIRSTKLEDSAMYFCASTQRGAGGQPQHFGDGTRLSIL.

This chain links TRBV5-1 with TRBJ2-5; 9 nucleotides agree with TRBD1. The ends lost 4 bases at V and 13 bases at J; junction bases unmatched: 5. This CDR3 contains 11 residues. Germline V gene sequence: CDR1 SGHRS, CDR2 YFSETQ. Here the CDR3 reads CASSDTGGTYF. The DNA of the CDR3 is TGCGCCAGCAGCGATACAGGGGGCACGTACTTC. Looking up the rest from reference TRBV5-1 and TRBJ2-5 gives the full variable domain: KAGVTQTPRYLIKTRGQQVTLSCSPISGHRSVSWYQQTPGQGLQFLFEYFSETQRNKGNFPGRFSGRQFSNSRSEMNVSTLELGDSALYLCASSDTGGTYFGPGTRLLVL.

Written as DNA, the CDR3 is TGCAGCGTTCGTCTAGCGGTGTACCAAGAGACCCAGTACTTC. As protein: CSVRLAVYQETQYF. The V gene is TRBV29-1, the J gene TRBJ2-5, with TRBD2 matching over 7 bases. The CDR3 runs to 14 residues. The germline V gene encodes CDR1 SQVTM and CDR2 ANQGSEA. With V trimmed by 5 bases and J by 0 bases, 6 bases remained unmatched.

This clone has just a few counts. This sequence joins TRBV7-9 and TRBJ1-2; a weak D match, TRBD1 (6 bases). Per germline, CDR1 SEHNR and CDR2 FQNEAQ (reference sequence). V shed 5 bases and J shed 4 bases, with 11 bases lying between them. The CDR3 runs 13 residues. Written as DNA, the CDR3 is TGTGCCAGCAGCCTGGACAGCACCTATGGCTACACCTTC. It yields the protein CASSLDSTYGYTF.

The rearrangement links TRBV5-6 to TRBJ2-7, with D tentatively TRBD1 (6 bases). Germline CDR1 reads SGHDT; CDR2 reads YYEEEE. The CDR3 runs to 14 residues. Between the trimmed V and J ends, which lost 2 bases and 0 bases, there was a span of 9 bases. The CDR3 sequence: CASSFAGASYEQYF. CDR3 bases: TGTGCCAGCAGCTTCGCAGGGGCCTCCTACGAGCAGTACTTC.

The V and J genes are TRBV4-3 and TRBJ1-3, with unresolved D. V was cut by 4 bases and J by 4 bases, with 8 bases left in between. Germline CDR1 and CDR2: LGHNA and YSLEER. The CDR3 is 13 amino acids. The CDR3 loop is CASSPKLGNTIYF. The CDR3 coding sequence is TGCGCCAGCAGCCCGAAGCTCGGAAACACCATATATTTT.

The chain carries TRBV7-9 and TRBJ2-3, with D tentatively TRBD2 (6 bases). This CDR3 is built from 15 residues. Germline V gene lookup returns CDR1 SEHNR and CDR2 FQNEAQ (reference sequence). With 2 bases removed from V and 4 bases from J, the gap between germline ends came to 13 bases. CDR3 residues: CASSLSLGTSDTQYF. Written as DNA, the CDR3 is TGTGCCAGCAGCTTATCGCTCGGGACTTCAGATACGCAGTATTTT.

The rearrangement links TRBV5-1 to TRBJ2-6, with TRBD1 identical over 7 bases. The CDR3 extends over 15 amino acids. The germline gives CDR1 SGHRS, CDR2 YFSETQ. Trimming removed 4 bases from V and 2 bases from J; junction bases left unmatched: 3. The CDR3 protein is CASSIDRAGANVLTF. CDR3 sequence (DNA): TGCGCCAGCAGCATCGACAGGGCTGGGGCCAACGTCCTGACTTTC.

The chain has TRBV18 and TRBJ2-3; possible D gene TRBD2, 6 bases. There are 17 residues in the CDR3. Germline CDR1 and CDR2: KGHSH and LQKENI. V was trimmed by 3 bases and J by 3 bases, leaving 19 bases between them. The DNA for the CDR3 is TGTGCCAGCTCACCCCGACTTGATAGTGGAGGGACAGATACGCAGTATTTT. Protein sequence: CASSPRLDSGGTDTQYF.

V is TRBV7-3 and J is TRBJ2-1, with 9 bases fitting TRBD1. Germline CDR1 SGHTA, CDR2 FQGTGA. The CDR3 totals 16 residues. Trimming took 6 bases from V and 7 from J; bases not matched to a gene: 13. The CDR3 DNA follows: TGTGCCAGCAGACCTGACGGGACAGGGATTCGGAATGAGCAGTTCTTC. This translates into CASRPDGTGIRNEQFF.

The chain has TRBV7-9 and TRBJ2-7; D is uncertain. Trimming removed 4 bases at V and 2 bases at J, with 3 bases between. The V gene's germline CDR1 is SEHNR and CDR2 FQNEAQ (reference sequence). The CDR3 runs to 11 residues. The CDR3 here is CASSSTYEQYF. The CDR3 DNA is TGTGCCAGCAGCTCTACCTACGAGCAGTACTTC.